This T cell receptor beta chain was observed in a study of blood T cells in healthy people across ages. Per sample, at least 5 micrograms of total RNA were extracted. A second PCR of 7 to 11 cycles used a sample-barcoded 5' primer and a J-beta primer mix. TCRdb processed the 5' RACE reads anew with MiXCR; each CDR3 protein has one entry. The sample lists approximately 800,000 distinct CDR3 sequences; roughly 60% were seen once. The germline V gene encodes CDR1 MNHEY and CDR2 SVGAGI. This CDR3 region has 14 residues. The chain has TRBV6-5 and TRBJ2-4; D is uncertain. The DNA matches TRBJ2-5 better at its end, which makes the J call doubtful. The TCR was taken from a man aged 25 to 45 in good health. Sequenced material: blood. Here the CDR3 reads CASSPKTVLETQYF. The DNA of the CDR3 is TGTGCCAGCAGTCCAAAGACCGTTCTAGAGACCCAGTACTTC.